These T cell receptor beta chains were read from a single sample in a study of memory B cells and T cells in multiple sclerosis. This table comes from immunoSEQ multiplex PCR, and its TCRdb copy is limited to in-frame clones, with some not included. The sample has roughly 12,000 clones; 80% to 90% are singletons. What these receptors recognize is not known. The sample was PBMCs from blood kept in culture. The receptors were gathered from a human donor with multiple sclerosis. The CDR3 runs from the conserved cysteine through the conserved F or W. Each record gives: J gene, clone size, V gene, CDR3 protein. The size of a clone is reported for some rows only, either as once, few or many, or as a class for expanded clones.

TRBJ2-1 - TRBV5-5 CASSLAGITRDEQFF
TRBJ2-1 - TRBV7-3 CASSPLAGGSFGGNEQFF
TRBJ1-2 once TRBV19 CATTALHYGYTF
TRBJ1-6 - TRBV5-4 CASSYGTSHNSPLHF
TRBJ1-5 once TRBV4-1 CASSQEWGYDSNQPQHF
TRBJ2-1 - TRBV7-2 CASSSRTRSRNEQFF
TRBJ1-1 - TRBV6-6 CASREHRQNTEAFF
TRBJ1-1 - TRBV18 CASSPVTVNTEAFF
TRBJ1-3 - TRBV9 CASSVQAGATANGNTIYF
TRBJ2-1 - TRBV19 CASSRVYNEQFF
TRBJ1-6 - TRBV19 CATGTGGVSPLHF
TRBJ2-1 - TRBV11-2 CASRLGLAGYNEQFF
TRBJ2-3 - TRBV6-4 CASSPLAGGPDTQYF
TRBJ1-2 - TRBV5-6 CASSLASKRDRDYGYTF
TRBJ1-1 - TRBV30 CAWRALANTEAFF
TRBJ1-5 - TRBV6-1 CASSEARIYSNQPQHF
TRBJ2-7 - TRBV15 CATSLRTGDEQYF
TRBJ1-2 - TRBV2 CASSDSPNYGYTF
TRBJ2-7 few TRBV14 CASSQDLSPGYSTYEQYF
TRBJ1-2 - TRBV4-2 CASSPTGQSPLLEGYTF
TRBJ2-1 - TRBV9 CASSVQGLARSYNEQFF
TRBJ2-6 - TRBV8-2 CGRTKRITQSRANVLTF
TRBJ2-7 once TRBV9 CASSPWTSGGGEQYF
TRBJ2-7 - TRBV6-6 CASSYTGRSYEQYF
TRBJ2-1 - TRBV28 CASSLLGLADEQFF
TRBJ1-6 - TRBV25-1 CASRLQGNSPLHF
TRBJ2-1 - TRBV7-9 CASSLLREWNNEQFF